The clone carrying this T cell receptor (beta chain) was recorded at least ten times. TCRdb redid the calling of the PCR reads with MiXCR, one entry per CDR3 protein. Here the sample spans 350,000 or so distinct CDR3 sequences, about 21% being singletons. These data belong to a study of molecular identifiers for immune sequencing clone quantification. About the research overall: In replicates, the authors split RNA from around 20,000 or 100,000 naive CD8 cells five ways and sequenced four.

Sorting selected naive CD8 T cells with a CD8+CD4-CCR7+CD45RA+ phenotype. The specimen sequenced was naive CD8+ T cells from blood, with Jurkat cell RNA spiked in. The subset is: FACS-sorted CD8+CD4-CCR7+CD45RA+ naive T cells. The source is a human donor in good health. Some libraries in this study had Jurkat cell RNA spiked in.

The CDR3 loop reads CASSNLPQGGRSDTQYF. The CDR3 region has the DNA TGTGCCAGCAGTAACCTACCACAGGGGGGAAGGTCAGATACGCAGTATTTT. This chain links TRBV6-5 with TRBJ2-3, with 8 bases matching TRBD1. Unmatched junction bases numbered 14, after V lost 5 bases and J lost 4 bases. Germline V gene data show CDR1 as MNHEY and CDR2 as SVGAGI. The CDR3 runs 17 residues.